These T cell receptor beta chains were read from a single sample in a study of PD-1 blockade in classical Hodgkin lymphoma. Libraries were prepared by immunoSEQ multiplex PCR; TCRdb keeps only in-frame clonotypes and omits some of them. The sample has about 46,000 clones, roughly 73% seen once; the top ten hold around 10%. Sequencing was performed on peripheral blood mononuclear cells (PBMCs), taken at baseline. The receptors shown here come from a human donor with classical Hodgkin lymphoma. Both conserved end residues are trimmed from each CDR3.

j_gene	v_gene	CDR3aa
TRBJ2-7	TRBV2	ASSDYRGYEQY
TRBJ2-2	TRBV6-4	ASKGSAEPEGAGSTGELF
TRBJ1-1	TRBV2	ASSGYTEAF
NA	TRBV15	ATSRDAYLDSYEQY
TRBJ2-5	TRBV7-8	ASSHVGYQETQY
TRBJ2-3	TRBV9	ASSVGGGRLTDTQY
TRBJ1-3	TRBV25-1	ASSLGQASTGNTIY
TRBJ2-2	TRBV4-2	ASSQGLLTGELF
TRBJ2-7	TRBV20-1	SARGYEQY
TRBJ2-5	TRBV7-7	ASSRGLAGGETQY
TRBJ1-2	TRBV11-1	ASSLVGDHDGYT
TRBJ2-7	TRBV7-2	ASSSQEAGEQY
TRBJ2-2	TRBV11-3	ASSLDERGKLAPGELF
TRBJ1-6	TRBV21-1	ASSPSKGQGNSPLH
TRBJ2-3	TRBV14	ASSQVSGTAKY
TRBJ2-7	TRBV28	ASSLAYEQY
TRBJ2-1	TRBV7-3	ASSLNQGQGRNEQF
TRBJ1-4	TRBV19	ASSRRYSASSGEKLF
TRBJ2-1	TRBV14	ASSLLGGGGTNEQF
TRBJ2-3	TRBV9	ASSVMGQPNTDTQY
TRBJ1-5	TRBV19	ATTPGEHSNQPQH
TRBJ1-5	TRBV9	ASSPRGYGDQPQH
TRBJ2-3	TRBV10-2	ASQQAGGPPDTQY
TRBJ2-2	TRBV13	ASSSWTGGIGELF
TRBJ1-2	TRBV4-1	ASSQDELGLYGYT
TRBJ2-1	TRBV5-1	ASSWTSGGRNNEQF
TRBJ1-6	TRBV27	ASRAQMSNSPLH
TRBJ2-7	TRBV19	ASSITGNEQY
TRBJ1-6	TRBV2	ASPPGTGGAGPLH
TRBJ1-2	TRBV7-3	ASSPIGVGYGYT
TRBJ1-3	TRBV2	ASRGTVTPGNTIY
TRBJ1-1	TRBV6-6	ASSYEGPEAF
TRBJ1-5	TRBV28	ASSDLRDGNNQPQH
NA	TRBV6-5	ASSYSDSTYEQY
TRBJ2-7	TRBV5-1	ASSLEGVPSEQY
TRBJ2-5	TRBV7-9	ASSSATSGILQETQY
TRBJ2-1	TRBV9	ASSVDLSASYNEQF
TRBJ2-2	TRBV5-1	ASSVQEEGSGELF
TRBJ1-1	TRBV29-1	SGKGQGDTEAF
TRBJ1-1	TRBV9	ASSVGQGSEAF
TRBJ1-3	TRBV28	ASSREGANYGNTIY
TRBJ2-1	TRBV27	ASSSRQGPYNEQF
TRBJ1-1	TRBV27	ASSAQMGPNTEAF
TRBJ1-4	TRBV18	ASSPVGNEKLF
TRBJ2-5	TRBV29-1	SVFSGEETQY
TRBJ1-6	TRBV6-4	ASSELGVNSPLH
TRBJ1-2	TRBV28	ASSIGGIGVNYGYT
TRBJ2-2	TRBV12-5	ASGLGAGRGELF
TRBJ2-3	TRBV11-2	ASSLRASGRVATDTQY
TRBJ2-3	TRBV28	ASSLFGSGNTDTQY
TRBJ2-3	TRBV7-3	ASSLMGLAGEVTDTQY